This T cell receptor beta chain is from a study of early T cells in non-severe SARS-CoV-2 infection. Background on the study: Sequencing used unsorted whole-blood bulk RNA, so chains lack pairing.

The germline CDR1 and CDR2 sequences are SGHRS and YFSETQ. There are 15 residues in the CDR3. Trimming took off 0 bases at V and 4 bases at J, with 13 bases between the two ends. Separate cDNA molecules each had unique molecular identifiers attached to them. TCRdb analysed the 5' RACE reads with MiXCR anew, one entry per CDR3 protein. Of 55,000 to 70,000 distinct CDR3 sequences listed, more than 3.5% are singletons. The input for sequencing was whole blood, taken at baseline. The sequence derives from an adult who was a healthcare worker with PCR-confirmed SARS-CoV-2 infection or an uninfected control (not recorded which). The donor label of this sample is uncertain. The J gene is TRBJ1-1, the V gene TRBV5-1; perhaps TRBD1 as D (5 bases). CDR3 in amino acids: CASSLEGSTGTEAFF. The CDR3 bases are TGCGCCAGCAGCTTGGAGGGGTCGACGGGCACTGAAGCTTTCTTT. The full variable domain, in which reference TRBV5-1 and TRBJ1-1 provide the parts outside the CDR3, is KAGVTQTPRYLIKTRGQQVTLSCSPISGHRSVSWYQQTPGQGLQFLFEYFSETQRNKGNFPGRFSGRQFSNSRSEMNVSTLELGDSALYLCASSLEGSTGTEAFFGQGTRLTVV.